This T cell receptor (beta chain) stems from a study of cytomegalovirus exposure and HLA in healthy donors. Germline values: CDR1 SGHTA, CDR2 FQGTGA. V shed 5 bases and J shed 4 bases, with 17 bases lying between them. CDR3 length: 16 residues. PCR employed 60 Vbeta and 13 Jbeta primers. Produced via immunoSEQ multiplex PCR; TCRdb's table is partial and in-frame only. The sample lists over 150,000 clones, approximately 85% occurring once. This receptor was obtained from a man aged 50 to 59 in good health and CMV-seropositive. Material: PBMCs. The rearrangement uses TRBV7-3 and TRBJ2-2; no reliable D call. CDR3 sequence: CASSPSLPRGTGELFF. CDR3 nucleotides: TGTGCCAGCAGCCCCTCCCTACCTAGAGGCACCGGGGAGCTGTTTTTT.